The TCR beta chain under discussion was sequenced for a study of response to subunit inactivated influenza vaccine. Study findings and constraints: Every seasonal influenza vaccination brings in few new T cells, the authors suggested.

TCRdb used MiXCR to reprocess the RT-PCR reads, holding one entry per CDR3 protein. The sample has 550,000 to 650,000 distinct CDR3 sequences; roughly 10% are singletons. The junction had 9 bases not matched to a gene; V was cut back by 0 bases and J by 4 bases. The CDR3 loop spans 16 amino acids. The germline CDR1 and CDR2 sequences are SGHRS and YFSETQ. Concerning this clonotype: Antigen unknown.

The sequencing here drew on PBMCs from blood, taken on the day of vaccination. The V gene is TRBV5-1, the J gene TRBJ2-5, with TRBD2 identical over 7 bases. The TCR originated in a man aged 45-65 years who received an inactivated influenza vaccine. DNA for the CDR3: TGCGCCAGCAGCTTGGGACGTCCCGGCGGGGGAGAGACCCAGTACTTC. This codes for CASSLGRPGGGETQYF.